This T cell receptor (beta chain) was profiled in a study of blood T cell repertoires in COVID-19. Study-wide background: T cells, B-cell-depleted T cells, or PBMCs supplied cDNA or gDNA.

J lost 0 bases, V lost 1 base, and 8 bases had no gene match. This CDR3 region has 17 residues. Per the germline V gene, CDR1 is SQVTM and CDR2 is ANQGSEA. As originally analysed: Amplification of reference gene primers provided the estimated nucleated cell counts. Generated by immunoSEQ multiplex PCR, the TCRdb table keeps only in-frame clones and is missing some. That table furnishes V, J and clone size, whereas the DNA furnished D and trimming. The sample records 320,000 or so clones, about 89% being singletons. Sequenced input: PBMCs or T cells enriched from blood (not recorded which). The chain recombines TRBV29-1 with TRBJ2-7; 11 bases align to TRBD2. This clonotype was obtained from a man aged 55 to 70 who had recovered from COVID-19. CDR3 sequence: CSVEGASGRPPSYEQYF. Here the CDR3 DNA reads TGCAGCGTTGAAGGGGCTAGCGGGAGGCCCCCCTCCTACGAGCAGTACTTC.